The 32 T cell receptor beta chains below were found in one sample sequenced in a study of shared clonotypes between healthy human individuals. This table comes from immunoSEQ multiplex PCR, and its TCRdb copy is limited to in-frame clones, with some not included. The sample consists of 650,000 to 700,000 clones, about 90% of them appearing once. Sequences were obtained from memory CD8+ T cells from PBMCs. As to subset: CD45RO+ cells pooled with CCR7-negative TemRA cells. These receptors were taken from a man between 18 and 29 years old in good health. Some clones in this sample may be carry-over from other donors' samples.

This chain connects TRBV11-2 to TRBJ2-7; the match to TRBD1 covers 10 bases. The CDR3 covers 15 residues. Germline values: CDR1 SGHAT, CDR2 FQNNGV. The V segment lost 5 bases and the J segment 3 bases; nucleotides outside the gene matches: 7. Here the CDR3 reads CASSDPGTGVYEQYF. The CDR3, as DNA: TGTGCCAGCAGCGACCCCGGGACAGGGGTCTACGAGCAGTACTTC.

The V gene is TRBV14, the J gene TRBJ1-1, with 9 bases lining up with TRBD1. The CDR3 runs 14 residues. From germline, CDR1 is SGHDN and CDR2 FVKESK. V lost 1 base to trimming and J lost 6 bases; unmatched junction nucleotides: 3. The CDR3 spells CASSQAGQGAEAFF. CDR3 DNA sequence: TGTGCCAGCAGCCAAGCGGGACAGGGTGCTGAAGCTTTCTTT.

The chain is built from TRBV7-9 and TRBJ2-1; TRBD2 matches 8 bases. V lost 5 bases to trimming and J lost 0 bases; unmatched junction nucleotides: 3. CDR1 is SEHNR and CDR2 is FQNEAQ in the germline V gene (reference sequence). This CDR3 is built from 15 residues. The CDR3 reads CASSTSGSSYNEQFF. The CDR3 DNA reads TGTGCCAGCAGCACCAGCGGGAGCTCCTACAATGAGCAGTTCTTC.

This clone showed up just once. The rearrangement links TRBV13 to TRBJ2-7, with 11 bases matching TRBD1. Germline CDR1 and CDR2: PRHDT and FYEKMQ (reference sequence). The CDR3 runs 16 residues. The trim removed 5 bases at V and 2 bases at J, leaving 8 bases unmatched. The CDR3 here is CASSSRTGGGTYEQYF. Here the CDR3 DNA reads TGTGCCAGCAGCAGCCGGACAGGGGGCGGAACCTACGAGCAGTACTTC.

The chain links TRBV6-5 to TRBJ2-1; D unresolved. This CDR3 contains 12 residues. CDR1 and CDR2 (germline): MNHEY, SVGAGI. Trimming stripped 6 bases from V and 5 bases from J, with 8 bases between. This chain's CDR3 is CASRGINNEQFF. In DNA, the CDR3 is TGTGCCAGCAGAGGGATTAACAATGAGCAGTTCTTC.

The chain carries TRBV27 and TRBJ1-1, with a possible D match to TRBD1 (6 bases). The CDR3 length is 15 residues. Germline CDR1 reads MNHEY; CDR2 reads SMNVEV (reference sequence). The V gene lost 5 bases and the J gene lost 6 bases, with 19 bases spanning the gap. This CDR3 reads CASSTSGEGFAEAFF. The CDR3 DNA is TGTGCCAGCAGTACCTCAGGGGAAGGGTTTGCTGAAGCTTTCTTT.

CDR3 in amino acids: CASSQEGRANEQFF. In nucleotides, the CDR3 is TGTGCCAGCAGCCAAGAGGGACGGGCTAATGAGCAGTTCTTC. V usage is TRBV14 and J usage is TRBJ2-1; tentatively, D is TRBD1 or TRBD2 (5 bases each). The germline V and J ends were trimmed by 0 bases and 7 bases, with 10 bases remaining between them. Germline V gives CDR1 SGHDN, CDR2 FVKESK. This CDR3 has 14 amino acids.

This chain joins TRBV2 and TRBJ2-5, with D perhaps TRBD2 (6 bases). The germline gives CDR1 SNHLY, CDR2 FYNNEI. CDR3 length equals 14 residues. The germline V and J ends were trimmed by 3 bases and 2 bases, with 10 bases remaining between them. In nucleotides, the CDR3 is TGTGCCAGCAGTGATCGGGACTCTCAAGAGACCCAGTACTTC. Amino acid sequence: CASSDRDSQETQYF.

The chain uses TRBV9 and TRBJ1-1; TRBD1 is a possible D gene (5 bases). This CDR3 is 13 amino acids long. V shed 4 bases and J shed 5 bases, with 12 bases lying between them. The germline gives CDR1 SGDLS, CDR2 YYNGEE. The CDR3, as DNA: TGTGCCAGCAGCCAAATGGGGGGGACTGAAGCTTTCTTT. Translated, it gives CASSQMGGTEAFF.

The chain's CDR3 is CATSDPGPGWNQPQHF. The CDR3 DNA follows: TGTGCCACCAGCGACCCAGGGCCGGGGTGGAATCAGCCCCAGCATTTT. The V and J genes are TRBV15 and TRBJ1-5; D may be TRBD1 (5 bases). The CDR3 loop spans 16 amino acids. V lost 5 bases to trimming and J lost 4 bases, with 18 bases between them. Looked up from germline, CDR1 is LNHNV and CDR2 is YYDKDF (reference sequence).

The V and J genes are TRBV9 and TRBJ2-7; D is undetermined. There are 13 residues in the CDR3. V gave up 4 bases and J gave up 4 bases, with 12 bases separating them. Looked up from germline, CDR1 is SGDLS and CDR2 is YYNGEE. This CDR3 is CASSSPLPYEQYF. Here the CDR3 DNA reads TGTGCCAGCAGCTCCCCGCTCCCGTACGAGCAGTACTTC.

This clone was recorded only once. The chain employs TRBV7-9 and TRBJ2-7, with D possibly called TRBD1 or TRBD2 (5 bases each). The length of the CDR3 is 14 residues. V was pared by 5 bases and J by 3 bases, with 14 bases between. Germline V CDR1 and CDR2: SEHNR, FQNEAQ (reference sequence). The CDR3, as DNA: TGTGCCAGCAGCCGGCCGGGACGGATCTACGAGCAGTACTTC. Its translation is CASSRPGRIYEQYF.

CDR3 in amino acids: CASSPTLAESYEQYF. The CDR3 DNA is TGTGCCAGCAGCCCGACGCTAGCGGAATCCTACGAGCAGTACTTC. The J gene is TRBJ2-7, the V gene TRBV9; the match to TRBD2 covers 7 bases. The V segment lost 4 bases and the J segment 1 base; nucleotides outside the gene matches: 8. The CDR3 is made up of 15 amino acids. CDR1 and CDR2 from the germline V gene are SGDLS and YYNGEE.

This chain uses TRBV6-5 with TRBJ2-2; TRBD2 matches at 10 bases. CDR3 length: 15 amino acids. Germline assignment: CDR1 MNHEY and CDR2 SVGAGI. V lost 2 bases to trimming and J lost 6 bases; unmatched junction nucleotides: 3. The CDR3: CASSYASGRAGELFF. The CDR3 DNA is TGTGCCAGCAGTTACGCCAGCGGGAGGGCCGGGGAGCTGTTTTTT.

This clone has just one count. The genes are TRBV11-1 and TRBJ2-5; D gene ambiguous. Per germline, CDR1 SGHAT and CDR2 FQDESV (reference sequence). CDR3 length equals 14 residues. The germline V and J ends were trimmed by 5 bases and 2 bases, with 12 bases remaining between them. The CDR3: CASSPPRAQETQYF. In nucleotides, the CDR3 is TGTGCCAGCAGCCCACCCCGGGCTCAAGAGACCCAGTACTTC.

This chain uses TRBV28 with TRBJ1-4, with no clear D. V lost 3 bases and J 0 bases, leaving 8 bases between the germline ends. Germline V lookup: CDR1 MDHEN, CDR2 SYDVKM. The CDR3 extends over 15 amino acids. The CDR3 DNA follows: TGTGCCAGCAGTTTGTGGCAGGCAACTAATGAAAAACTGTTTTTT. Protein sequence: CASSLWQATNEKLFF.

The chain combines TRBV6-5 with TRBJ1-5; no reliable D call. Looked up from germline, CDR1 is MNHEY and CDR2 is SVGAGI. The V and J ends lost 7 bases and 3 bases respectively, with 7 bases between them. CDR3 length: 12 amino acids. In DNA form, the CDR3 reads TGTGCCAGCAACAAGCCCAATCAGCCCCAGCATTTT. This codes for CASNKPNQPQHF.

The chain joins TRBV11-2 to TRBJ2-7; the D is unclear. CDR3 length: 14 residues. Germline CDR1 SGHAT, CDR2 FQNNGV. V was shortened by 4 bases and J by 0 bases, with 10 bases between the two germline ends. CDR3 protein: CASSSGGRSYEQYF. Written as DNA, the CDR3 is TGTGCCAGCAGCTCGGGCGGCCGCTCCTACGAGCAGTACTTC.

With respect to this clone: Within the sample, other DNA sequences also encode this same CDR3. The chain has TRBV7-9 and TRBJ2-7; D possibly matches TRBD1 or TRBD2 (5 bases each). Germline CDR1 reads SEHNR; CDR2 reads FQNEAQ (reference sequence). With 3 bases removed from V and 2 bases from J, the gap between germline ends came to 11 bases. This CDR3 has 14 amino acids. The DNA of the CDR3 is TGTGCCAGCAGCTTGGCAGGGAGAACCTACGAGCAGTACTTC. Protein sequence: CASSLAGRTYEQYF.

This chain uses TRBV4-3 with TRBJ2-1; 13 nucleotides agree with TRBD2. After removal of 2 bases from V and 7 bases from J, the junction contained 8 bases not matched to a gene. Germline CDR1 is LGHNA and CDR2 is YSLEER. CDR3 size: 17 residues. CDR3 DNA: TGCGCCAGCAGCCAACTTCCGGGACTAGCGGGATCTAATGAGCAGTTCTTC. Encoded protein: CASSQLPGLAGSNEQFF.

CDR3 loop: CAIKRGKNTEAFF. The CDR3 DNA is TGTGCCATAAAGAGGGGAAAGAACACTGAAGCTTTCTTT. This chain uses TRBV7-9 with TRBJ1-1; D is perhaps TRBD1 (5 bases). Germline V CDR1 and CDR2: SEHNR, FQNEAQ (reference sequence). V was pared by 10 bases and J by 1 base, with 13 bases between. The CDR3 extends over 13 amino acids.

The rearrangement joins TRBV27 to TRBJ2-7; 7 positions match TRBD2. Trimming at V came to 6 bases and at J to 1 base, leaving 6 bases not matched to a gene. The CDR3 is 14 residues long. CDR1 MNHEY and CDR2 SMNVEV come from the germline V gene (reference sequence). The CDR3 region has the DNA TGTGCCAGCAGCCCTAGCGGACCTTCCTACGAGCAGTACTTC. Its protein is CASSPSGPSYEQYF.

DNA of the CDR3: TGTGCCATCAAGTCAGGGGGAGGTTTGAACACTGAAGCTTTCTTT. Protein product: CAIKSGGGLNTEAFF. The chain combines TRBV10-3 with TRBJ1-1, with 7 bases identical to TRBD1. The V segment lost 7 bases and the J segment 0 bases; nucleotides outside the gene matches: 8. CDR1 and CDR2 (germline): ENHRY, SYGVKD. CDR3 length equals 15 residues.

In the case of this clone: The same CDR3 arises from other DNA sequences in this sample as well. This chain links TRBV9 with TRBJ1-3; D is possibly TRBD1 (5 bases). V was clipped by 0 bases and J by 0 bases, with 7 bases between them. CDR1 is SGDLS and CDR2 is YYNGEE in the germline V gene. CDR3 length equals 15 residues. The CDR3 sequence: CASSVVGGSGNTIYF. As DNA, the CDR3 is TGTGCCAGCAGCGTAGTTGGGGGCTCTGGAAACACCATATATTTT.

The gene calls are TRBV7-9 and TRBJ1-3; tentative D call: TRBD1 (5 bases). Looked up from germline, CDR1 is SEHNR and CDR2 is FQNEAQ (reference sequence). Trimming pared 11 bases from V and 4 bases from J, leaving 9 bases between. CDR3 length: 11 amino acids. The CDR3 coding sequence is TGTGCCGGACATGGAGGAAACACCATATATTTT. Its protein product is CAGHGGNTIYF.

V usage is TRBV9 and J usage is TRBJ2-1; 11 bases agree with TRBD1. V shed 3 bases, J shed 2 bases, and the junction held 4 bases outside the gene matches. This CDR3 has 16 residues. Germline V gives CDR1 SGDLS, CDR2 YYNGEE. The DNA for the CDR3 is TGTGCCAGCAGCGACCGGACAGGGGGCCCCTACAATGAGCAGTTCTTC. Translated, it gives CASSDRTGGPYNEQFF.

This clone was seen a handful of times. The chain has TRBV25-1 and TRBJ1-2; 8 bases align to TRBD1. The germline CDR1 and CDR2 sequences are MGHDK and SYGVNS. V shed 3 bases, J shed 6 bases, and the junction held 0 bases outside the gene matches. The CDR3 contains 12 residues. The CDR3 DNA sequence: TGTGCCAGCAGTGAGACAGGGGATGGCTACACCTTC. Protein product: CASSETGDGYTF.

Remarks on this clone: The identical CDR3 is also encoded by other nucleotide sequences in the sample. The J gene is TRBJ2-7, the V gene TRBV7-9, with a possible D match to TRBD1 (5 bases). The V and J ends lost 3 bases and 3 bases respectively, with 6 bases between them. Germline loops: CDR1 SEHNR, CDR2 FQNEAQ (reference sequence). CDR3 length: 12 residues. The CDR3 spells CASSFDSYEQYF. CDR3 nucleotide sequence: TGTGCCAGCAGCTTCGACAGCTACGAGCAGTACTTC.

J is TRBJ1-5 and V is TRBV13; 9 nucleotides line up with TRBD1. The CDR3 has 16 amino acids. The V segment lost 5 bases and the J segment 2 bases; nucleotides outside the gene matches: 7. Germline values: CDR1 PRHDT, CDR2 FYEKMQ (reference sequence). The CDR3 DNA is TGTGCCAGCAGCGGCAAGGGACAGGGACGCAATCAGCCCCAGCATTTT. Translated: CASSGKGQGRNQPQHF.

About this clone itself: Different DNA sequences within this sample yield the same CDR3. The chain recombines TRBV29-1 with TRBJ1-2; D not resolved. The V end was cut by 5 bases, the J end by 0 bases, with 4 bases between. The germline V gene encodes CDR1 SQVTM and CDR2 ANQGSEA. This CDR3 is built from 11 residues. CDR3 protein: CSVTANYGYTF. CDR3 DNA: TGCAGCGTTACAGCTAACTATGGCTACACCTTC.

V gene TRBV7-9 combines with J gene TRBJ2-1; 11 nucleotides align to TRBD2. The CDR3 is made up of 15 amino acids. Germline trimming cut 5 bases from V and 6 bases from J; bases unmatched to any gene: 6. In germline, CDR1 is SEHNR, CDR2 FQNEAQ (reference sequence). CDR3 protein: CASSVFGLAGNEQFF. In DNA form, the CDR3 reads TGTGCCAGCAGCGTCTTTGGACTAGCGGGCAATGAGCAGTTCTTC.

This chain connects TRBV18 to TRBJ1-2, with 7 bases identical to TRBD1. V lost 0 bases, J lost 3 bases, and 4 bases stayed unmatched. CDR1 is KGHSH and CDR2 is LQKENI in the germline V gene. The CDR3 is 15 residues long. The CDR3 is CASSPPGRGDYGYTF. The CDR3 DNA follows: TGTGCCAGCTCACCACCGGGCAGGGGGGACTATGGCTACACCTTC.